This T cell receptor beta chain was captured in a study of T cells in Graves' hyperthyroidism and ophthalmopathy. This clonotype was detected ten times or more. From RNA transcripts, TCR beta CDR3 regions were amplified. Using the HTBI primer set, a first-round RT-PCR was run on the TCR CDR3. TCRdb processed the multiplex PCR reads anew with MiXCR; each CDR3 protein has one entry. Of fewer than 700,000 distinct CDR3 sequences listed, roughly 17% were seen once; the top ten hold 3.8%. V dropped 0 bases and J dropped 3 bases, with 12 bases sitting between them. The CDR3 extends over 16 amino acids. CDR1 PRHDT and CDR2 FYEKMQ come from the germline V gene (reference sequence).

This TCR was sampled from a woman in her twenties or thirties with Graves' hyperthyroidism. Sequencing was performed on blood. J is TRBJ1-5 and V is TRBV13, with no clear D. In DNA form, the CDR3 reads TGTGCCAGCAGCTTAGGTCGTGTTGACCACAATCAGCCCCAGCATTTT. Its protein product is CASSLGRVDHNQPQHF.